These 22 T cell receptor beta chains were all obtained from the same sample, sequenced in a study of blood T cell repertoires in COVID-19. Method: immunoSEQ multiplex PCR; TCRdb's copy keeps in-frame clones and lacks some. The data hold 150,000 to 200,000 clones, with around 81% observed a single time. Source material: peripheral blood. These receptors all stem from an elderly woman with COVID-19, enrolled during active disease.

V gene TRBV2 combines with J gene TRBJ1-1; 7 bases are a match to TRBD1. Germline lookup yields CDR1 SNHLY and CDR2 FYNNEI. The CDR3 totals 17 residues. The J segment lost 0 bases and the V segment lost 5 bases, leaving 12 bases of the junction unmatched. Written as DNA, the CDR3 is TGTGCCAGCAGTACAAGTCCCGGGACAGTCATGAACACTGAAGCTTTCTTT. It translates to CASSTSPGTVMNTEAFF.

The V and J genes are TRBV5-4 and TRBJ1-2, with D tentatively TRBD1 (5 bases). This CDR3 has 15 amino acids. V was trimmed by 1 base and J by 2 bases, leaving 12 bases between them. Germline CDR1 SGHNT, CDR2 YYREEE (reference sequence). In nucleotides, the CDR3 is TGTGCCAGCAGCTTGTCGGCTCAGGGAAACTATGGCTACACCTTC. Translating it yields CASSLSAQGNYGYTF.

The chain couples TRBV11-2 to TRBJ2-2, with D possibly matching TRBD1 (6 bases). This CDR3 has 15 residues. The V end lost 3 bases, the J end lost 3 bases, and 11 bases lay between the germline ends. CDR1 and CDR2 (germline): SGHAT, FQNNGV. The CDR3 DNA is TGTGCCAGCAGCTTGTCGACAGGTCACACCGGGGAGCTGTTTTTT. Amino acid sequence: CASSLSTGHTGELFF.

Here the CDR3 DNA reads TGTGCCAGCAGCCAAAATAGCGGGTCGAACACCGGGGAGCTGTTTTTT. Translation: CASSQNSGSNTGELFF. The chain has TRBV4-2 and TRBJ2-2; 7 bases are a match to TRBD2. The trim removed 2 bases at V and 0 bases at J, leaving 3 bases unmatched. The CDR3 contains 16 residues. In germline, CDR1 is LGHNA, CDR2 YNFKEQ.

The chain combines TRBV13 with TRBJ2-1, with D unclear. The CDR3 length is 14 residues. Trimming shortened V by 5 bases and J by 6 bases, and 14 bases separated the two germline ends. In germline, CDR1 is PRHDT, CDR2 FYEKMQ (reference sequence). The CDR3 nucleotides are TGTGCCAGCAGCCCTAGTGTGCGGCCCAATGAGCAGTTCTTC. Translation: CASSPSVRPNEQFF.

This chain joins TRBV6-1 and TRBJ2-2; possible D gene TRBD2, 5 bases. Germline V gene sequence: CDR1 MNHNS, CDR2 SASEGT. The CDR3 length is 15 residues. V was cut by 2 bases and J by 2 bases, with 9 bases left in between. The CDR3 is CASSESPGNTGELFF. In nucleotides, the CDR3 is TGTGCCAGCAGTGAATCCCCGGGAAACACCGGGGAGCTGTTTTTT.

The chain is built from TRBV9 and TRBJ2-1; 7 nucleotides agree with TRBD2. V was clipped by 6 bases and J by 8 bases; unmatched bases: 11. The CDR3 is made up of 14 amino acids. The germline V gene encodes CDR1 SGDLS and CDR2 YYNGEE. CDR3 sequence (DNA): TGTGCCAGCACGCCACTAGCGAGGACCGATGAGCAGTTCTTC. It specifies CASTPLARTDEQFF.

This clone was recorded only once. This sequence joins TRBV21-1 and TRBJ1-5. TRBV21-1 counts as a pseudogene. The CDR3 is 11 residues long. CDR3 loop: CASSLHQPQHF. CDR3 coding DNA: TGTGCCAGCAGCCTTCATCAGCCCCAGCATTTT.

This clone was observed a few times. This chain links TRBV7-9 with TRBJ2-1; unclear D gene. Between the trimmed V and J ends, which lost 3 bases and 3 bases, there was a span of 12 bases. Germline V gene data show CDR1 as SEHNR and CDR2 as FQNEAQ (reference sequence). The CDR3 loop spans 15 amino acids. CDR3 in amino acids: CASSLTTRVYNEQFF. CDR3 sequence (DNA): TGTGCCAGCAGCTTGACGACAAGAGTCTACAATGAGCAGTTCTTC.

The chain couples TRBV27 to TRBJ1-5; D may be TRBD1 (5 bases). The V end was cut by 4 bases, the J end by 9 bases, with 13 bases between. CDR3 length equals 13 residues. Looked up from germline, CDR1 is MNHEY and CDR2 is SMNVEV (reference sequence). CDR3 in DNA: TGTGCCAGCAGTTCCAGGGAGGGTATGCCCCAGCATTTT. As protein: CASSSREGMPQHF.

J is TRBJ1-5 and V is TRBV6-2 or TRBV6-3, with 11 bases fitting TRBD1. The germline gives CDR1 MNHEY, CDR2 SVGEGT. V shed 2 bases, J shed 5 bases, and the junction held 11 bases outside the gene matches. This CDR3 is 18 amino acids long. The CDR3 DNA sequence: TGTGCCAGCAGTTACAGGACAGGGGGCGCCAGCAATTATCAGCCCCAGCATTTT. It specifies CASSYRTGGASNYQPQHF.

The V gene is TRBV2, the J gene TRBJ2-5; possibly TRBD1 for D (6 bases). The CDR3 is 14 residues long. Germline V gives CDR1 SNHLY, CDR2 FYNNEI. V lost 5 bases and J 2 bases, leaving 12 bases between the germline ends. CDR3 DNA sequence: TGTGCCAGCAGTAGAAAGGGACAACAAGAGACCCAGTACTTC. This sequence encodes CASSRKGQQETQYF.

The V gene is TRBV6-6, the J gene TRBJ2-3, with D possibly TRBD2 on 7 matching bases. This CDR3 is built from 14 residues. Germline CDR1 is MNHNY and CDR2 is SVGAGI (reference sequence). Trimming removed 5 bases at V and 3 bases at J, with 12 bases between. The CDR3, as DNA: TGTGCCAGCAGTCGTGCGGGGGCGACAGATACGCAGTATTTT. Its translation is CASSRAGATDTQYF.

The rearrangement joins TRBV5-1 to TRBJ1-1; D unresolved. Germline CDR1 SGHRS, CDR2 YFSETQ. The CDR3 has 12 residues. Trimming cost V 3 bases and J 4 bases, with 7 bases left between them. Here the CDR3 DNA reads TGCGCCAGCAGCTCAGGTGGCACTGAAGCTTTCTTT. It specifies CASSSGGTEAFF.

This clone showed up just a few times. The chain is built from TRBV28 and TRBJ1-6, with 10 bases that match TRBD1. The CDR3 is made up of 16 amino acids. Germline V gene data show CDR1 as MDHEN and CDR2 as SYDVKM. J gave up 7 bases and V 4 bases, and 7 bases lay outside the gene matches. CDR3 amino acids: CASSSSGTGVNSPLHF. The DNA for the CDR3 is TGTGCCAGCAGTTCATCCGGGACAGGGGTAAATTCACCCCTCCACTTT.

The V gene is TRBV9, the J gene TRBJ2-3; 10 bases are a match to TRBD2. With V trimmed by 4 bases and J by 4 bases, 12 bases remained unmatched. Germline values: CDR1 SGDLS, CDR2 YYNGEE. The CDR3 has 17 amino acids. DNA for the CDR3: TGTGCCAGCAGCCCTCCCAGGACTAGCGGACGATCAGATACGCAGTATTTT. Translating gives CASSPPRTSGRSDTQYF.

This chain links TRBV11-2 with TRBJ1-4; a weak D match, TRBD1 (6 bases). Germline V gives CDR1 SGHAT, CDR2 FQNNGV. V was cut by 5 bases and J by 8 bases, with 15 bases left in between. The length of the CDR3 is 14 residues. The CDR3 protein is CASSGRQEGEKLFF. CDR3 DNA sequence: TGTGCCAGCAGCGGGAGACAGGAAGGCGAAAAACTGTTTTTT.

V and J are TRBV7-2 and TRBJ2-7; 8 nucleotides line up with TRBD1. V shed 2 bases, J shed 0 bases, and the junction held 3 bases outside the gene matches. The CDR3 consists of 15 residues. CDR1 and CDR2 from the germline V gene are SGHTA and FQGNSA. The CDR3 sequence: CASSLWTGSSYEQYF. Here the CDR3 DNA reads TGTGCCAGCAGCTTATGGACAGGGAGCTCCTACGAGCAGTACTTC.

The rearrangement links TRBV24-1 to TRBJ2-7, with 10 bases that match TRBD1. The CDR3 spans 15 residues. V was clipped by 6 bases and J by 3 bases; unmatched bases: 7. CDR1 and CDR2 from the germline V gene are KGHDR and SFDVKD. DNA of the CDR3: TGTGCCACCAGTAATCCCGGGACAGGGGACTACGAGCAGTACTTC. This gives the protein CATSNPGTGDYEQYF.

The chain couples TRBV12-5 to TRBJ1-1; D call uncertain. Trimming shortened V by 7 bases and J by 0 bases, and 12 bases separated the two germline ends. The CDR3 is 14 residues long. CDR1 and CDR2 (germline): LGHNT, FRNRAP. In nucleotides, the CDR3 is TGTGCTAGTGCCCGACAAGTTATGAACACTGAAGCTTTCTTT. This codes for CASARQVMNTEAFF. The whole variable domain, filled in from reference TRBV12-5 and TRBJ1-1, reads DARVTQTPRHKVTEMGQEVTMRCQPILGHNTVFWYRQTMMQGLELLAYFRNRAPLDDSGMPKDRFSAEMPDATLATLKIQPSEPRDSAVYFCASARQVMNTEAFFGQGTRLTVV.

The CDR3 loop is CASMRDRETDTQYF. The DNA of the CDR3 is TGTGCCAGTATGCGGGACAGGGAGACAGATACGCAGTATTTT. The V gene is TRBV19, the J gene TRBJ2-3; 9 bases map to TRBD1. V trimming: 7 bases; J trimming: 3 bases; junction bases outside the gene matches: 5. The CDR3 spans 14 residues. Germline assignment: CDR1 LNHDA and CDR2 SQIVND (reference sequence). Looking up the rest from reference TRBV19 and TRBJ2-3 gives the full variable domain: DGGITQSPKYLFRKEGQNVTLSCEQNLNHDAMYWYRQDPGQGLRLIYYSQIVNDFQKGDIAEGYSVSREKKESFPLTVTSAQKNPTAFYLCASMRDRETDTQYFGPGTRLTVL.

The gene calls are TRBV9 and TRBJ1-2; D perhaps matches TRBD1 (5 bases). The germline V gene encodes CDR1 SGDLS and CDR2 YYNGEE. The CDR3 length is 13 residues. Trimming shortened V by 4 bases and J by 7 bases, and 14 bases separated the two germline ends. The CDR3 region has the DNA TGTGCCAGCAGCCCGGGGGGTCTTAGTGGCTACACCTTC. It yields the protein CASSPGGLSGYTF.